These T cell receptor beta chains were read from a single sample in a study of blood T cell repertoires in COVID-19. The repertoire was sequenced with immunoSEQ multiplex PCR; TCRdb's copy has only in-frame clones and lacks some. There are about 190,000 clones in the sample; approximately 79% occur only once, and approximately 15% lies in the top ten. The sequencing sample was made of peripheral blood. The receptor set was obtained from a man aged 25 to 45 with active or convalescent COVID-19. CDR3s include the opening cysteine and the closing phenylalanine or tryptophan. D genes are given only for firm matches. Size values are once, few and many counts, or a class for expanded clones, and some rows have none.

cdr3_aa: CASSLDRTQNQPQHF; cdr3_nt: TGTGCCAGCAGCTTAGATCGGACACAGAATCAGCCCCAGCATTTT; clone_size: .; j_call: TRBJ1-5; v_call: TRBV7-8; d_call: .
cdr3_aa: CASSRYSTDTQYF; cdr3_nt: TGTGCCAGCAGCCGTTATAGCACAGATACGCAGTATTTT; clone_size: .; j_call: TRBJ2-3; v_call: TRBV14; d_call: .
cdr3_aa: CASSPSQGQNQPQHF; cdr3_nt: TGTGCCAGCTCACCGAGCCAGGGGCAGAATCAGCCCCAGCATTTT; clone_size: .; j_call: TRBJ1-5; v_call: TRBV18; d_call: .
cdr3_aa: CASSFATGNTGELFF; cdr3_nt: TGTGCCAGCAGCTTTGCGACAGGCAACACCGGGGAGCTGTTTTTT; clone_size: .; j_call: TRBJ2-2; v_call: TRBV11-3; d_call: .
cdr3_aa: CASSEGNRGLQPQHF; cdr3_nt: TGTGCCAGCAGTGAAGGTAACAGGGGGCTTCAGCCCCAGCATTTT; clone_size: .; j_call: TRBJ1-5; v_call: TRBV2; d_call: TRBD1
cdr3_aa: CASTLERGLSTDTQYF; cdr3_nt: TGTGCCAGCACCCTGGAGCGGGGGCTAAGCACAGATACGCAGTATTTT; clone_size: once; j_call: TRBJ2-3; v_call: TRBV2; d_call: TRBD2
cdr3_aa: CASSLEDGRGYNEQFF; cdr3_nt: TGTGCCAGCAGCTTAGAAGACGGGAGGGGCTACAATGAGCAGTTCTTC; clone_size: .; j_call: TRBJ2-1; v_call: TRBV11-3; d_call: TRBD2
cdr3_aa: CASSVTSGRGSYNEQFF; cdr3_nt: TGTGCCAGCAGCGTGACTAGCGGGAGGGGTTCCTACAATGAGCAGTTCTTC; clone_size: .; j_call: TRBJ2-1; v_call: TRBV9; d_call: TRBD2
cdr3_aa: CAISEPGTGGVETQYF; cdr3_nt: TGTGCCATCAGTGAGCCAGGGACAGGGGGCGTCGAGACCCAGTACTTC; clone_size: .; j_call: TRBJ2-5; v_call: TRBV10-3; d_call: TRBD1
cdr3_aa: CASRKGLAGSNTGELFF; cdr3_nt: TGTGCCAGCAGGAAAGGACTAGCGGGATCCAACACCGGGGAGCTGTTTTTT; clone_size: once; j_call: TRBJ2-2; v_call: TRBV27; d_call: TRBD2
cdr3_aa: CASRLGLADSYEQYF; cdr3_nt: TGTGCCAGCAGATTGGGACTAGCGGACTCCTACGAGCAGTACTTC; clone_size: .; j_call: TRBJ2-7; v_call: TRBV11-3; d_call: TRBD2
cdr3_aa: CASSRDINTEAFF; cdr3_nt: TGTGCCAGCAGTCGGGACATTAACACTGAAGCTTTCTTT; clone_size: .; j_call: TRBJ1-1; v_call: TRBV9; d_call: .
cdr3_aa: CASSPPGLAALGQYF; cdr3_nt: TGCGCCAGCAGTCCCCCGGGACTAGCGGCTCTCGGGCAGTACTTC; clone_size: .; j_call: TRBJ2-7; v_call: TRBV23-1; d_call: TRBD2
cdr3_aa: CASSLKGANTEAFF; cdr3_nt: TGTGCCAGCAGCTTAAAAGGGGCGAACACTGAAGCTTTCTTT; clone_size: .; j_call: TRBJ1-1; v_call: TRBV7-9; d_call: .
cdr3_aa: CASSKWRTGGLLGSYEQYF; cdr3_nt: TGTGCCAGCAGCAAATGGCGGACAGGGGGCCTTTTGGGGTCCTACGAGCAGTACTTC; clone_size: .; j_call: TRBJ2-7; v_call: TRBV21-1; d_call: .
cdr3_aa: CASSPVLAGSTDTQYF; cdr3_nt: TGTGCCAGCTCACCTGTCCTAGCGGGATCCACAGATACGCAGTATTTT; clone_size: .; j_call: TRBJ2-3; v_call: TRBV18; d_call: TRBD2
cdr3_aa: CASSLRQGNNEQFF; cdr3_nt: TGCGCCAGCAGCTTGCGACAGGGAAACAATGAGCAGTTCTTC; clone_size: .; j_call: TRBJ2-1; v_call: TRBV5-1; d_call: TRBD1
cdr3_aa: CASTMDRDNSPLHF; cdr3_nt: TGTGCCAGCACCATGGACAGGGATAATTCACCCCTCCACTTT; clone_size: once; j_call: TRBJ1-6; v_call: TRBV7-9; d_call: TRBD1
cdr3_aa: CASSLDGPRDYGYTF; cdr3_nt: TGTGCCAGCAGCTTAGACGGGCCGCGGGACTATGGCTACACCTTC; clone_size: .; j_call: TRBJ1-2; v_call: TRBV7-2; d_call: .
cdr3_aa: CASSDRDLAGEETQYF; cdr3_nt: TGTGCCAGCAGCGATAGGGATCTAGCGGGGGAAGAGACCCAGTACTTC; clone_size: .; j_call: TRBJ2-5; v_call: TRBV9; d_call: TRBD2
cdr3_aa: CASSKAGTGGYEQYF; cdr3_nt: TGTGCCAGCAGCAAAGCCGGGACTGGAGGCTACGAGCAGTACTTC; clone_size: .; j_call: TRBJ2-7; v_call: TRBV7-2; d_call: .
cdr3_aa: CASSHLTGPSPLHF; cdr3_nt: TGTGCCAGCAGCCACTTGACAGGGCCTTCACCCCTCCACTTT; clone_size: .; j_call: TRBJ1-6; v_call: TRBV3-1/TRBV3-2; d_call: TRBD1
cdr3_aa: CARSLYWRPDRGVEGANVLTF; cdr3_nt: TGTGCCAGAAGCTTGTACTGGCGGCCTGACAGGGGGGTTGAAGGGGCCAACGTCCTGACTTTC; clone_size: .; j_call: TRBJ2-6; v_call: TRBV5-3; d_call: TRBD1
cdr3_aa: CAAGSGAVQETQYF; cdr3_nt: TGTGCCGCAGGAAGCGGGGCGGTCCAAGAGACCCAGTACTTC; clone_size: .; j_call: TRBJ2-5; v_call: TRBV6-5; d_call: TRBD2
cdr3_aa: CASTATGLFYEQYF; cdr3_nt: TGTGCCAGTACGGCAACAGGGCTATTCTACGAGCAGTACTTC; clone_size: .; j_call: TRBJ2-7; v_call: TRBV19; d_call: .
cdr3_aa: CAWSAAPNRGRGNTIYF; cdr3_nt: TGTGCCTGGAGTGCAGCCCCCAACAGGGGACGTGGAAACACCATATATTTT; clone_size: .; j_call: TRBJ1-3; v_call: TRBV30; d_call: TRBD1
cdr3_aa: CASSPHSGQRTDTQYF; cdr3_nt: TGTGCTAGCAGCCCTCATTCGGGACAGCGCACAGATACGCAGTATTTT; clone_size: once; j_call: TRBJ2-3; v_call: TRBV7-7; d_call: TRBD1
cdr3_aa: CASSPGGRGLGNTQYF; cdr3_nt: TGTGCCAGCAGCCCCGGAGGGCGGGGGCTTGGGAATACGCAGTATTTT; clone_size: .; j_call: TRBJ2-3; v_call: TRBV3-1/TRBV3-2; d_call: .
cdr3_aa: CASSVAGTPDKPLHF; cdr3_nt: TGTGCCAGCAGCGTAGCGGGGACACCGGACAAACCCCTCCACTTT; clone_size: .; j_call: TRBJ1-6; v_call: TRBV9; d_call: .
cdr3_aa: CASIRGPGMNTEAFF; cdr3_nt: TGTGCCAGCATCAGAGGTCCCGGGATGAACACTGAAGCTTTCTTT; clone_size: .; j_call: TRBJ1-1; v_call: TRBV2; d_call: .
cdr3_aa: CASSWTSGRASYYNEQFF; cdr3_nt: TGTGCCAGCAGCTGGACTAGCGGGAGGGCATCATACTACAATGAGCAGTTCTTC; clone_size: .; j_call: TRBJ2-1; v_call: TRBV7-8; d_call: TRBD2
cdr3_aa: CSASSAVETQYF; cdr3_nt: TGCAGTGCTAGTTCGGCGGTAGAGACCCAGTACTTC; clone_size: .; j_call: TRBJ2-5; v_call: TRBV20-1; d_call: .
cdr3_aa: CASRRPGGGGNTIYF; cdr3_nt: TGTGCCAGCCGCAGGCCGGGGGGGGGTGGAAACACCATATATTTT; clone_size: .; j_call: TRBJ1-3; v_call: TRBV7-2; d_call: .
cdr3_aa: CASSERTGGNQPQHF; cdr3_nt: TGCGCCAGCAGTGAGAGGACAGGGGGCAATCAGCCCCAGCATTTT; clone_size: .; j_call: TRBJ1-5; v_call: TRBV10-2; d_call: TRBD1
cdr3_aa: CASSVDGGSSYEQYF; cdr3_nt: TGTGCCAGCAGCGTAGACGGCGGAAGCTCCTACGAGCAGTACTTC; clone_size: .; j_call: TRBJ2-7; v_call: TRBV9; d_call: .
cdr3_aa: CASSRFTGNGYTF; cdr3_nt: TGTGCCAGCAGCCGGTTCACAGGGAATGGCTACACCTTC; clone_size: .; j_call: TRBJ1-2; v_call: TRBV14; d_call: .
cdr3_aa: CASSLEGAISGNTIYF; cdr3_nt: TGTGCCAGCAGCTTGGAGGGGGCCATCTCTGGAAACACCATATATTTT; clone_size: .; j_call: TRBJ1-3; v_call: TRBV5-4; d_call: TRBD1
cdr3_aa: CASSKGGASVREQFF; cdr3_nt: TGTGCCAGTAGTAAGGGGGGGGCTAGTGTACGTGAGCAGTTCTTC; clone_size: .; j_call: TRBJ2-1; v_call: TRBV19; d_call: .
cdr3_aa: CASSAPGTGSGYGYTF; cdr3_nt: TGTGCCAGCAGCGCCCCCGGGACAGGGAGCGGCTATGGCTACACCTTC; clone_size: .; j_call: TRBJ1-2; v_call: TRBV9; d_call: TRBD1
cdr3_aa: CASSPIAGGPSTDTQYF; cdr3_nt: TGTGCCAGCAGCCCGATAGCGGGAGGCCCTAGCACAGATACGCAGTATTTT; clone_size: .; j_call: TRBJ2-3; v_call: TRBV6-2/TRBV6-3; d_call: TRBD2
cdr3_aa: CASSGGTGRYGYTF; cdr3_nt: TGTGCCAGCAGTGGGGGGACAGGGAGGTATGGCTACACCTTC; clone_size: .; j_call: TRBJ1-2; v_call: TRBV25-1; d_call: TRBD1
cdr3_aa: CASSQRTSGKLAYNEQFF; cdr3_nt: TGCGCCAGCAGCCAGCGGACTAGCGGGAAGCTGGCCTACAATGAGCAGTTCTTC; clone_size: .; j_call: TRBJ2-1; v_call: TRBV4-3; d_call: TRBD2
cdr3_aa: CASSFLDRGIPDTQYF; cdr3_nt: TGTGCCAGCAGCTTCTTGGACAGGGGGATTCCAGATACGCAGTATTTT; clone_size: .; j_call: TRBJ2-3; v_call: TRBV7-9; d_call: TRBD1
cdr3_aa: CASSGTGGNSPLHF; cdr3_nt: TGTGCCAGTAGCGGGACAGGTGGGAATTCACCCCTCCACTTT; clone_size: .; j_call: TRBJ1-6; v_call: TRBV19; d_call: TRBD1
cdr3_aa: CASGHYNEQFF; cdr3_nt: TGTGCTAGTGGCCACTACAATGAGCAGTTCTTC; clone_size: .; j_call: TRBJ2-1; v_call: TRBV12-5; d_call: .
cdr3_aa: CASSYAPGGNYGYTF; cdr3_nt: TGTGCCAGCAGTTACGCCCCAGGAGGGAACTATGGCTACACCTTC; clone_size: .; j_call: TRBJ1-2; v_call: TRBV6-5; d_call: .
cdr3_aa: CASSPPGTGGRGELFF; cdr3_nt: TGTGCCAGTAGCCCCCCCGGGACAGGGGGAAGGGGGGAGCTGTTTTTT; clone_size: .; j_call: TRBJ2-2; v_call: TRBV19; d_call: TRBD1
cdr3_aa: CASVGTGDHNEQFF; cdr3_nt: TGTGCCAGCGTGGGGACAGGGGATCACAATGAGCAGTTCTTC; clone_size: .; j_call: TRBJ2-1; v_call: TRBV28; d_call: TRBD1
cdr3_aa: CASSLEGAGEKLFF; cdr3_nt: TGTGCCAGCAGCTTAGAAGGGGCGGGAGAAAAACTGTTTTTT; clone_size: .; j_call: TRBJ1-4; v_call: TRBV7-2; d_call: .
cdr3_aa: CASSTGTGYEQYF; cdr3_nt: TGTGCCAGTAGTACCGGAACAGGGTACGAGCAGTACTTC; clone_size: .; j_call: TRBJ2-7; v_call: TRBV19; d_call: .
cdr3_aa: CASSFSQGAMNTEAFF; cdr3_nt: TGTGCCAGCAGCTTCTCACAGGGGGCTATGAACACTGAAGCTTTCTTT; clone_size: .; j_call: TRBJ1-1; v_call: TRBV5-4; d_call: TRBD1
cdr3_aa: CASSINTAEQYF; cdr3_nt: TGTGCCAGTAGTATTAACACCGCCGAGCAGTACTTC; clone_size: .; j_call: TRBJ2-7; v_call: TRBV19; d_call: .
cdr3_aa: CATSDDRDLGGYTF; cdr3_nt: TGTGCCACCAGTGACGACAGGGATCTTGGTGGCTACACCTTC; clone_size: few; j_call: TRBJ1-2; v_call: TRBV24-1; d_call: TRBD1
cdr3_aa: CASSFAENQPQHF; cdr3_nt: TGTGCCAGCAGCTTTGCGGAAAATCAGCCCCAGCATTTT; clone_size: .; j_call: TRBJ1-5; v_call: TRBV7-2; d_call: .